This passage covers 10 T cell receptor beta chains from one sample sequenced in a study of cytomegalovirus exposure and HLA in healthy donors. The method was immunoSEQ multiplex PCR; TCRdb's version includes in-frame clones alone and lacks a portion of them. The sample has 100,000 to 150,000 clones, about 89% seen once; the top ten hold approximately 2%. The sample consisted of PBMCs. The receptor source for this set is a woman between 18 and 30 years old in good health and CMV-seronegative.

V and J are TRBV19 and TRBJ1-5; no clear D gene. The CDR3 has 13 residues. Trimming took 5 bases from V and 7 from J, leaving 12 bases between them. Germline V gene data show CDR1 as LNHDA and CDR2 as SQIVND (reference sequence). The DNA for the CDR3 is TGTGCCAGTAGTGAGAGGAGGTGGCAGCCCCAGCATTTT. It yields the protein CASSERRWQPQHF.

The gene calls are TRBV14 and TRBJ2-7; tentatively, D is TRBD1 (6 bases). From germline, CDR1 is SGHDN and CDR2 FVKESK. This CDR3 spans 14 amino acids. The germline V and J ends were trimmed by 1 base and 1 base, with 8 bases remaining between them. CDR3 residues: CASSQGQASYEQYF. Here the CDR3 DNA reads TGTGCCAGCAGCCAAGGACAGGCGTCCTACGAGCAGTACTTC.

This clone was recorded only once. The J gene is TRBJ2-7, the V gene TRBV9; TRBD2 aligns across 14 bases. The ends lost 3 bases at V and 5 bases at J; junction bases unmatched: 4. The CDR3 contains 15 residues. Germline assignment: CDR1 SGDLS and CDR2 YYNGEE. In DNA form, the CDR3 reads TGTGCCAGCAGCGGGGGGGGACTAGCGGGAGACGAGCAGTACTTC. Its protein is CASSGGGLAGDEQYF.

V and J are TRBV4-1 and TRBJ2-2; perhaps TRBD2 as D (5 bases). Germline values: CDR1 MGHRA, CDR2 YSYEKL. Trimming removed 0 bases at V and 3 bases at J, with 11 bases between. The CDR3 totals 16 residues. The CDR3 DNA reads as TGCGCCAGCAGCCAAGATTTCGGGATGGACACCGGGGAGCTGTTTTTT. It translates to CASSQDFGMDTGELFF.

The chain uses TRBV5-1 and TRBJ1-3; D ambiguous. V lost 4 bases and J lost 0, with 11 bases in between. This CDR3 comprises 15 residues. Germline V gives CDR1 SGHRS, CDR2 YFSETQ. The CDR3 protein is CASSVSGGSGNTIYF. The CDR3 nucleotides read TGCGCCAGCAGCGTGTCGGGAGGCTCTGGAAACACCATATATTTT.

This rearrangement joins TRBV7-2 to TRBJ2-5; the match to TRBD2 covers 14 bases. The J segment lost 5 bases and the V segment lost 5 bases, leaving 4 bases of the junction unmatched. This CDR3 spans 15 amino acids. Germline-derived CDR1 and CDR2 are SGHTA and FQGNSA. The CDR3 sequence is CASSPRTSGRETQYF. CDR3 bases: TGTGCCAGCAGCCCGAGGACTAGCGGGAGGGAGACCCAGTACTTC.

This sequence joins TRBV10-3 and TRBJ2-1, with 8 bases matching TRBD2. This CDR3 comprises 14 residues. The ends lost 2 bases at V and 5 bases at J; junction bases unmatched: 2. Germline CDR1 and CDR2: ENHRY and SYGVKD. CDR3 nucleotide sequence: TGTGCCATCAGTGAGAGCGGGAGAGACAATGAGCAGTTCTTC. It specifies CAISESGRDNEQFF.

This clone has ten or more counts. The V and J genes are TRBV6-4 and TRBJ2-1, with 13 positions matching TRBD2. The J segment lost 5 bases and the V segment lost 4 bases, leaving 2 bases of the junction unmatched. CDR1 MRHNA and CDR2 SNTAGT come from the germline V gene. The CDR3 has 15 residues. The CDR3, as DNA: TGTGCCAGCAGTGCCGGGACTAGCGGGGACAATGAGCAGTTCTTC. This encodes CASSAGTSGDNEQFF.

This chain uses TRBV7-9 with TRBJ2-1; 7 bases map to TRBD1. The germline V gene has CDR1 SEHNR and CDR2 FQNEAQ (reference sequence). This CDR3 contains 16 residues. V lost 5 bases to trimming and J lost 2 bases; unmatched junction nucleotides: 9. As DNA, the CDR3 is TGTGCCAGCAGCACCCTCAGGGGGTCAACCTACAATGAGCAGTTCTTC. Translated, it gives CASSTLRGSTYNEQFF.

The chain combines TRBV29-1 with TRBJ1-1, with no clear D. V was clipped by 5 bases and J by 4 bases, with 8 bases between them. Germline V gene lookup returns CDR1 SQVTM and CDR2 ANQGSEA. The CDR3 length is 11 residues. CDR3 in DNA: TGCAGCGTTCTAGAAAGCACTGAAGCTTTCTTT. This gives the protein CSVLESTEAFF. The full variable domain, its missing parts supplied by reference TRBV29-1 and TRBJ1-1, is SAVISQKPSRDICQRGTSLTIQCQVDSQVTMMFWYRQQPGQSLTLIATANQGSEATYESGFVIDKFPISRPNLTFSTLTVSNMSPEDSSIYLCSVLESTEAFFGQGTRLTVV.